The table lists the clone carrying this T cell receptor beta chain with many counts. This entry comes from a study of T cells after yellow fever vaccination. TCRdb processed the 5' RACE reads anew with MiXCR; each CDR3 protein has one entry. The sample yields some 69,000 distinct CDR3 sequences, about 6% seen once. The specimen comprised CD4+ T cells sorted from PBMCs, sampled less than 16 days after the first yellow fever vaccination. This receptor was obtained from a man younger than 35 who received the YFV17D yellow fever vaccine.

The CDR3 loop reads CASSDDSELNEKLFF. The CDR3 DNA is TGCGCCAGCAGCGATGACAGCGAGTTAAATGAAAAACTGTTTTTT. The chain is built from TRBV5-1 and TRBJ1-4, with D perhaps TRBD1 (5 bases). The CDR3 is 15 amino acids. Between the trimmed V and J ends, which lost 4 bases and 5 bases, there was a span of 15 bases. Germline lookup yields CDR1 SGHRS and CDR2 YFSETQ.